Each of the 14 T cell receptor beta chains below was sequenced from the same sample in a study of T cells in Graves' hyperthyroidism and ophthalmopathy. Using RNA transcripts as the source, TCR beta CDR3 regions were amplified. The HTBI primer set served for first-round RT-PCR of the TCR CDR3. MiXCR, applied by TCRdb to the multiplex PCR reads, yields one record per CDR3 protein. There are about 400,000 distinct CDR3 sequences in the sample; more than 15% occur only once, and 7.5% to 9% lies in the top ten. Material: blood. Source of these receptors: a woman aged 18-29 years with Graves' hyperthyroidism.

This clonotype was found many times. The chain recombines TRBV6-1 with TRBJ1-2, with D unresolved. Between the trimmed V and J ends, which lost 4 bases and 0 bases, there was a span of 9 bases. CDR3 size: 14 residues. Germline V gives CDR1 MNHNS, CDR2 SASEGT. The CDR3 DNA is TGTGCCAGCAGTGTCGAGAGGGCTAACTATGGCTACACCTTC. Its protein product is CASSVERANYGYTF.

This chain joins TRBV10-3 and TRBJ1-6; 7 bases map to TRBD1. Germline CDR1 is ENHRY and CDR2 is SYGVKD. The CDR3 runs 14 residues. J gave up 7 bases and V 8 bases, and 8 bases lay outside the gene matches. The DNA for the CDR3 is TGTGCCATCCTATACAGGGGAAGGAATTCACCCCTCCACTTT. Encoded protein: CAILYRGRNSPLHF.

At least ten counts were recorded for this clonotype. The chain recombines TRBV6-1 with TRBJ2-1; 9 nucleotides agree with TRBD1. Germline values: CDR1 MNHNS, CDR2 SASEGT. V shed 5 bases and J 8 bases; nucleotides not matched to a gene: 1. The CDR3 totals 12 residues. The CDR3 nucleotides read TGTGCCAGCAGTCACAGGGGGCATGAGCAGTTCTTC. Its protein is CASSHRGHEQFF.

This clonotype was detected ten times or more. The V call is TRBV10-3, the J call TRBJ1-5; 9 nucleotides line up with TRBD1. Germline assignment: CDR1 ENHRY and CDR2 SYGVKD. The J segment lost 8 bases and the V segment lost 6 bases, leaving 8 bases of the junction unmatched. This CDR3 contains 14 residues. The CDR3 sequence is CAIRPGTGTEPQHF. The CDR3 region has the DNA TGTGCCATCAGGCCCGGGACAGGGACGGAGCCCCAGCATTTT.

This clonotype was detected many times. V usage is TRBV5-6 and J usage is TRBJ1-1; D is undetermined. V was pared by 4 bases and J by 6 bases, with 19 bases between. The CDR3 covers 15 residues. The V gene's germline CDR1 is SGHDT and CDR2 YYEEEE. The CDR3 protein is CASSAIDGPEAEAFF. CDR3 in DNA: TGTGCCAGCAGCGCGATTGATGGTCCTGAGGCTGAAGCTTTCTTT.

This clonotype was counted many times. The chain employs TRBV3-1 and TRBJ2-7; D gene uncertain. CDR1 LGHDT and CDR2 YNNKEL come from the germline V gene (reference sequence). V was clipped by 2 bases and J by 5 bases, with 4 bases between them. CDR3 length equals 11 residues. The chain's CDR3 is CASSQSHEQYF. CDR3 DNA sequence: TGTGCCAGCAGCCAATCCCACGAGCAGTACTTC.

This clonotype occurred many times. The J gene is TRBJ2-3, the V gene TRBV10-3, with TRBD2 matching 10 bases. The CDR3 extends over 15 amino acids. Germline assignment: CDR1 ENHRY and CDR2 SYGVKD. V trimming: 3 bases; J trimming: 4 bases; junction bases outside the gene matches: 4. CDR3 DNA sequence: TGTGCCATCAGTGAACGAGCGGGGGGGTCAGATACGCAGTATTTT. This codes for CAISERAGGSDTQYF.

This clonotype has a single count. The chain employs TRBV7-2 and TRBJ2-1; tentative D call: TRBD2 (6 bases). V was pared by 1 base and J by 1 base, with 8 bases between. The CDR3 is made up of 15 amino acids. The germline CDR1 and CDR2 sequences are SGHTA and FQGNSA. The CDR3 loop is CASSLGAGSYNEQFF. The CDR3, as DNA: TGTGCCAGCAGCTTAGGTGCGGGGTCCTACAATGAGCAGTTCTTC.

This clonotype showed up many times. The chain carries TRBV7-2 and TRBJ2-1, with a possible D match to TRBD2 (6 bases). The V gene lost 1 base and the J gene lost 10 bases, with 14 bases spanning the gap. CDR1 and CDR2 from the germline V gene are SGHTA and FQGNSA. This CDR3 has 14 residues. The CDR3 DNA sequence: TGTGCCAGCAGCTTAGACTCTTTGGCGGGAGAGCAGTTCTTC. Its protein product is CASSLDSLAGEQFF.

The chain is built from TRBV12-5 and TRBJ2-3, with unresolved D. Germline V gene sequence: CDR1 LGHNT, CDR2 FRNRAP. With 1 base removed from V and 6 bases from J, the gap between germline ends came to 5 bases. This CDR3 is 12 amino acids long. The DNA of the CDR3 is TGTGCTAGTGGTTTGGGCCAGGATACGCAGTATTTT. As protein: CASGLGQDTQYF.

This clonotype has a handful of counts. The chain is built from TRBV19 and TRBJ1-2, with a tentative D call TRBD1 (6 bases). The CDR3 extends over 14 amino acids. The V end was cut by 5 bases, the J end by 7 bases, with 17 bases between. Germline-derived CDR1 and CDR2 are LNHDA and SQIVND (reference sequence). The CDR3 bases are TGTGCCAGTAGTGAACAGGGAGATGTGGCTGGCTACACCTTC. Its translation is CASSEQGDVAGYTF.

This clonotype was seen repeatedly, ten times or more. The chain recombines TRBV11-3 with TRBJ2-7; 10 bases line up with TRBD1. Losses at the gene ends were 5 bases for V and 7 bases for J; bases not matched to a gene: 5. Germline CDR1 is SGHNT and CDR2 is YENEEA. This CDR3 is built from 13 residues. In nucleotides, the CDR3 is TGTGCCAGCAGCACCCGGACAGGGGGGGAGCAGTACTTC. Translated: CASSTRTGGEQYF. Full variable domain (remainder filled in from reference TRBV11-3 and TRBJ2-7): EAGVVQSPRYKIIEKKQPVAFWCNPISGHNTLYWYLQNLGQGPELLIRYENEEAVDDSQLPKDRFSAERLKGVDSTLKIQPAELGDSAVYLCASSTRTGGEQYFGPGTRLTVT.

This clonotype was picked up a small number of times. The CDR3: CSVGGGEYNEQFF. Here the CDR3 DNA reads TGCAGCGTTGGCGGGGGAGAGTACAATGAGCAGTTCTTC. The V call is TRBV29-1, the J call TRBJ2-1; 7 bases agree with TRBD2. The trim removed 4 bases at V and 4 bases at J, leaving 4 bases unmatched. The CDR3 contains 13 residues. The germline V gene encodes CDR1 SQVTM and CDR2 ANQGSEA.

The sample holds many counts of this clonotype. The chain uses TRBV30 and TRBJ1-5, with 7 bases matching TRBD1. After removal of 7 bases from V and 3 bases from J, the junction contained 9 bases not matched to a gene. This CDR3 is built from 14 residues. The germline V gene has CDR1 GTSNPN and CDR2 SVGIG (reference sequence). The CDR3 loop reads CAYSTGYNNQPQHF. DNA for the CDR3: TGTGCCTATTCGACAGGGTATAACAATCAGCCCCAGCATTTT. The full variable domain, rest sourced from reference TRBV30 and TRBJ1-5, is SQTIHQWPATLVQPVGSPLSLECTVEGTSNPNLYWYRQAAGRGLQLLFYSVGIGQISSEVPQNLSASRPQDRQFILSSKKLLLSDSGFYLCAYSTGYNNQPQHFGDGTRLSIL.